The present entry profiles one T cell receptor (beta chain) with its context. Its antigen is currently unknown. The data derive from a study of blood T cells in healthy people across ages. Study-wide points: Unknown CMV status may confound age-related changes in expanded clones. Diversity of TCR beta per million T cells declined in a roughly linear way with age.

A second about 6 to 11 cycle PCR used barcoded and J-beta primers. TCRdb reprocessed the 5' RACE reads with MiXCR, giving one entry per CDR3 protein. Of 1.8 million or so distinct CDR3 sequences detected, about 39% appear once; the ten largest clones hold 23%. J gave up 5 bases and V 5 bases, and 8 bases lay outside the gene matches. Germline V gives CDR1 PRHDT, CDR2 FYEKMQ (reference sequence). This CDR3 contains 15 residues. V and J are TRBV13 and TRBJ2-5, with 10 positions matching TRBD1. The sample was blood. The origin of this receptor is a human donor in good health. CDR3 loop: CASSNRDRGRETQYF. In DNA form, the CDR3 reads TGTGCCAGCAGCAACCGGGACAGGGGAAGGGAGACCCAGTACTTC. Combining the CDR3 with reference TRBV13 and TRBJ2-5 gives the whole variable domain AAGVIQSPRHLIKEKRETATLKCYPIPRHDTVYWYQQGPGQDPQFLISFYEKMQSDKGSIPDRFSAQQFSDYHSELNMSSLELGDSALYFCASSNRDRGRETQYFGPGTRLLVL.